The entry below gives a single T cell receptor beta chain sequence along with its context. Antigen specificity is unknown. The data were obtained in a study of blood T cells in healthy people across ages. Findings and limits, study-wide: The study could not conclusively compare naive and antigen-experienced cells, given its unsorted PBMCs. Among T cells, TCR beta diversity per million cells dropped roughly linearly as age rose. Across samples, TCR beta diversity tracked strongly with naive T cell percentage.

Alongside a J-beta primer mix, a sample-barcoded 5' primer served in a second PCR lasting about 6 to 12 cycles. One entry per CDR3 protein results from TCRdb running MiXCR on the 5' RACE reads. The data hold roughly 1.5 million distinct CDR3 sequences, with around 40% observed a single time. Sequenced input: blood. The origin of this receptor is a woman younger than 35 in good health.

CDR3 loop: CAIGRSYEQYF. The CDR3 nucleotides read TGTGCCATCGGACGATCCTACGAGCAGTACTTC. The chain combines TRBV2 with TRBJ2-7, with no clear D. In germline, CDR1 is SNHLY, CDR2 FYNNEI. The length of the CDR3 is 11 residues. With 10 bases removed from V and 1 base from J, the gap between germline ends came to 8 bases.